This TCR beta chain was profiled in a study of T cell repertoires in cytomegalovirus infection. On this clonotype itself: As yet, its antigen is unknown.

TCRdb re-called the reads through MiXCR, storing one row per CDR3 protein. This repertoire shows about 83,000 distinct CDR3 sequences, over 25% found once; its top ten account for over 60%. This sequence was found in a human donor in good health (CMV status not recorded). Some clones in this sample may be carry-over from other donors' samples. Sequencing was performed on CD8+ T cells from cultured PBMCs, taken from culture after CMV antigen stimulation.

This CDR3 reads CASVEEEANTGELFF. CDR3 DNA: TGTGCCAGCGTGGAGGAGGAGGCGAACACCGGGGAGCTGTTTTTT. The rearrangement uses TRBV6-6 and TRBJ2-2, with D possibly TRBD2 on 5 matching bases. Germline lookup yields CDR1 MNHNY and CDR2 SVGAGI (reference sequence). The ends were cut back, 8 bases at V and 0 bases at J, with 13 bases in the middle. This CDR3 is built from 15 residues.